The rows below give T cell receptor beta chains drawn from one sample of a study of circulating and synovial CD4+ cells in juvenile arthritis. TCRdb's copy holds only in-frame clones and misses some; the assay was immunoSEQ multiplex PCR. The table has about 35,000 clones, about 95% seen once; the top ten hold 0.15% to 0.2%. Input material: CD4+ T cells from blood. The receptors stem from a human donor with juvenile idiopathic arthritis. Each CDR3 is given with its conserved first and last residue. D genes are given only for firm matches. A clone size is listed for some rows: how often the clone was seen (once, few, many), or a class if it is expanded.

cdr3_aa	cdr3_nt	j_call	v_call	d_call	clone_size
CASGGLNTPYEQYF	TGTGCCAGCGGCGGACTTAACACACCCTACGAGCAGTACTTC	TRBJ2-7	TRBV28	-	-
CASSVERDTQYF	TGTGCCAGCAGCGTAGAGAGGGATACGCAGTATTTT	TRBJ2-3	TRBV9	-	-
CASNPGQTFSYEQYF	TGTGCCAGCAACCCTGGACAGACTTTCTCCTACGAGCAGTACTTC	TRBJ2-7	TRBV28	-	-
CSVGGRAHDTQYF	TGCAGCGTTGGAGGGCGCGCCCATGATACGCAGTATTTT	TRBJ2-3	TRBV29-1	-	-
CASSSGQGAETQYF	TGTGCCAGCAGTAGCGGACAGGGGGCGGAGACCCAGTACTTC	TRBJ2-5	TRBV6-1	TRBD1	-
CASRPTGAYEQYF	TGTGCCAGTAGGCCGACAGGGGCCTACGAGCAGTACTTC	TRBJ2-7	TRBV19	TRBD1	-
CASSLVGGAGYTF	TGTGCCAGCAGCTTAGTAGGGGGCGCGGGCTACACCTTC	TRBJ1-2	TRBV11-2	TRBD1	-
CASSLSKGGNEQFF	TGTGCCAGCAGTTTGTCAAAAGGGGGCAATGAGCAGTTCTTC	TRBJ2-1	TRBV27	-	-
CASSQAQNSDSLNEKLFF	TGTGCCAGCAGCCAAGCGCAAAACTCAGACTCACTTAATGAAAAACTGTTTTTT	TRBJ1-4	TRBV4-2	-	once
CASTIAGGGTDTQYF	TGTGCCAGCACGATCGCGGGGGGAGGCACAGATACGCAGTATTTT	TRBJ2-3	TRBV7-2	TRBD2	-
CASSGADTGELFF	TGTGCTTCGAGTGGGGCGGACACCGGGGAGCTGTTTTTT	TRBJ2-2	TRBV18	-	-
CASSRTGLNQPQHF	TGTGCCAGCAGCCGAACAGGGCTCAATCAGCCCCAGCATTTT	TRBJ1-5	TRBV6-5	-	-
CAWISRGRNTIYF	TGTGCCTGGATAAGCAGGGGGCGGAACACCATATATTTT	TRBJ1-3	TRBV30	TRBD1	-
CASSQGVGQSYNEQFF	TGCGCCAGCAGCCAAGGGGTGGGACAGTCCTACAATGAGCAGTTCTTC	TRBJ2-1	TRBV4-3	TRBD1	-
CASSLGSGGAETQYF	TGTGCCAGCAGCTTAGGGTCGGGGGGCGCAGAGACCCAGTACTTC	TRBJ2-5	TRBV5-5	-	-
CASSIQGDSGANVLTF	TGTGCCAGTAGTATCCAGGGCGACTCTGGGGCCAACGTCCTGACTTTC	TRBJ2-6	TRBV19	-	-
CASSSYAVNTEAFF	TGTGCCAGCAGCTCTTACGCGGTGAACACTGAAGCTTTCTTT	TRBJ1-1	TRBV5-5	-	-
CASSPGQGAGYTF	TGTGCCAGCAGCCCTGGACAGGGGGCCGGCTACACCTTC	TRBJ1-2	TRBV11-2	TRBD1	-
CASSGQGGGYTF	TGTGCCAGCTCCGGACAGGGTGGAGGCTACACCTTC	TRBJ1-2	TRBV14	TRBD1	-
CASSQGPGGGREKLFF	TGCGCCAGCAGCCAGGGGCCAGGGGGCGGCAGGGAAAAACTGTTTTTT	TRBJ1-4	TRBV4-3	TRBD1	few
CAWSLDGYTF	TGTGCCTGGAGTTTAGATGGCTACACCTTC	TRBJ1-2	TRBV30	-	-
CASSLDFGEHYGYTF	TGTGCCAGCAGCTTAGATTTTGGGGAGCACTATGGCTACACCTTC	TRBJ1-2	TRBV7-9	-	-
CASSLESPTLGGANVLTF	TGTGCCAGCAGCTTAGAGAGTCCGACCCTAGGTGGGGCCAACGTCCTGACTTTC	TRBJ2-6	TRBV7-3	-	-
CASSPRTENTEAFF	TGCGCCAGCAGCCCTCGGACAGAGAACACTGAAGCTTTCTTT	TRBJ1-1	TRBV4-1	-	-
CASTRENYGYTF	TGTGCCAGCACGAGAGAGAACTATGGCTACACCTTC	TRBJ1-2	TRBV9	-	-
CASSFQVTDTQYF	TGTGCCAGCAGCTTTCAGGTTACAGATACGCAGTATTTT	TRBJ2-3	TRBV12-1	-	-
CASSIAGSTDTQYF	TGTGCCAGCAGCATAGCGGGAAGCACAGATACGCAGTATTTT	TRBJ2-3	TRBV14	TRBD2	-
CASSLGKTGEAFF	TGTGCCAGCAGCTTGGGCAAGACCGGTGAAGCTTTCTTT	TRBJ1-1	TRBV7-2	-	-
CASSPPRTGFNEQYF	TGTGCCAGCAGCCCACCGAGGACAGGGTTCAACGAGCAGTACTTC	TRBJ2-7	TRBV7-9	TRBD1	-
CASSVGVGALGYGYTF	TGTGCCAGCAGCGTAGGGGTAGGGGCGCTGGGATATGGCTACACCTTC	TRBJ1-2	TRBV9	-	-
CASSPGGGPYEAFF	TGTGCCAGCTCACCAGGGGGAGGACCCTATGAAGCTTTCTTT	TRBJ1-1	TRBV18	-	-
CASTNGGGPSYNEQFF	TGCGCCAGCACGAACGGGGGGGGGCCTTCCTACAATGAGCAGTTCTTC	TRBJ2-1	TRBV5-1	TRBD2	-
CASSPGRDNEQFF	TGTGCCAGCTCACCAGGCAGGGACAATGAGCAGTTCTTC	TRBJ2-1	TRBV18	-	once
CASSLFEWGRGYTF	TGTGCCAGCAGCTTGTTTGAATGGGGGCGCGGCTACACCTTC	TRBJ1-2	TRBV5-6	-	-
CASSIGQGAIAIYF	TGTGCCAGCAGCATCGGACAGGGGGCGATCGCCATATATTTT	TRBJ1-3	TRBV14	TRBD1	-
CASRGQGGQPQHF	TGTGCCAGCAGGGGACAGGGGGGTCAGCCCCAGCATTTT	TRBJ1-5	TRBV6-6	TRBD1	-
CASSVASGYGYTF	TGTGCCAGCAGTGTGGCCAGCGGCTATGGCTACACCTTC	TRBJ1-2	TRBV6-6	-	-
CASSPGYYEQYF	TGTGCCAGCAGCCCAGGGTACTACGAGCAGTACTTC	TRBJ2-7	TRBV7-2	-	-
CAWSVSSQPQHF	TGTGCCTGGAGTGTATCGAGTCAGCCCCAGCATTTT	TRBJ1-5	TRBV30	-	-
CASSLSGPDLQETQYF	TGTGCCAGCAGCCTTTCAGGGCCAGATTTACAAGAGACCCAGTACTTC	TRBJ2-5	TRBV14	-	-
CASSPGSADTQYF	TGTGCCAGCAGCCCGGGGAGTGCAGATACGCAGTATTTT	TRBJ2-3	TRBV7-3	-	-
CASSLTSGAYNEQFF	TGTGCCAGCAGCTTAACTAGCGGAGCCTACAATGAGCAGTTCTTC	TRBJ2-1	TRBV7-6	TRBD2	-
CASSRLAGLYNEQFF	TGCGCCAGCAGCCGACTAGCGGGACTATACAATGAGCAGTTCTTC	TRBJ2-1	TRBV5-1	TRBD2	-
CASSEGRDSRSFFGTGELFF	TGTGCCAGCAGTGAGGGCCGGGACAGCCGGAGCTTTTTTGGTACCGGGGAGCTGTTTTTT	TRBJ2-2	TRBV2	TRBD1	-
CASRIGPNYGYTF	TGTGCCAGTAGAATAGGGCCAAACTATGGCTACACCTTC	TRBJ1-2	TRBV19	-	-
CASSLAERNPNTGELFF	TGTGCCAGCAGCTTAGCGGAAAGAAACCCAAACACCGGGGAGCTGTTTTTT	TRBJ2-2	TRBV5-4	-	-
CASSRGTSDFLSGELFF	TGTGCCAGCAGCCGCGGGACTAGCGATTTTCTTAGTGGGGAGCTGTTTTTT	TRBJ2-2	TRBV5-4	TRBD2	-
CASSIDTIRGRGPTVREKLFF	TGTGCCAGTAGTATTGATACGATACGGGGGAGGGGACCGACAGTACGGGAAAAACTGTTTTTT	TRBJ1-4	TRBV19	-	-
CASRDSSGNTIYF	TGCGCCAGCCGGGACAGCTCTGGAAACACCATATATTTT	TRBJ1-3	TRBV5-1	TRBD1	-
CATSTNSDGAFF	TGTGCCACCAGCACAAACAGTGACGGAGCTTTCTTT	TRBJ1-1	TRBV15	-	once
CASRQETGAKNIQYF	TGTGCCAGCAGGCAAGAGACGGGGGCCAAAAACATTCAGTACTTC	TRBJ2-4	TRBV2	-	-
CASGLAGGRETQYF	TGTGCCAGTGGACTAGCGGGGGGGCGGGAGACCCAGTACTTC	TRBJ2-5	TRBV6-6	TRBD2	-
CASSLSPGASETQYF	TGTGCCAGCAGTCTCTCCCCTGGAGCTTCGGAGACCCAGTACTTC	TRBJ2-5	TRBV27	-	-